This entry concerns a single TCR beta chain. What it binds is not known. The data originate from a study of T cells in Graves' hyperthyroidism and ophthalmopathy. Study conclusions and caveats: Ophthalmopathy cases were set apart from stable hyperthyroidism by a 13 V-J model.

TCR beta CDR3 regions were amplified from RNA. HTBI primers were the set used in a first-round RT-PCR of the TCR CDR3. TCRdb itself ran the multiplex PCR reads through MiXCR, one entry per CDR3 protein. The data show hundreds of thousands of distinct CDR3 sequences, about 13% seen once. Germline trimming cut 11 bases from V and 0 bases from J; bases unmatched to any gene: 6. This CDR3 comprises 14 residues. Germline-derived CDR1 and CDR2 are SNHLY and FYNNEI. Graves' hyperthyroidism qualified as stable when ophthalmopathy did not progress within 18 months. Diagnoses were established using clinical symptoms, serum thyroxine and TRAb, thyroid ultrasound and orbital computed tomography. Each 10 ml fresh peripheral blood draw supplied the PBMCs.

This TCR was recovered from a young woman with Graves' hyperthyroidism. The rearrangement uses TRBV2 and TRBJ2-1, with TRBD1 matching 8 bases. What was sequenced was blood. CDR3 in amino acids: CAGGQESSYNEQFF. CDR3 DNA sequence: TGTGCCGGGGGACAGGAGAGCTCCTACAATGAGCAGTTCTTC.